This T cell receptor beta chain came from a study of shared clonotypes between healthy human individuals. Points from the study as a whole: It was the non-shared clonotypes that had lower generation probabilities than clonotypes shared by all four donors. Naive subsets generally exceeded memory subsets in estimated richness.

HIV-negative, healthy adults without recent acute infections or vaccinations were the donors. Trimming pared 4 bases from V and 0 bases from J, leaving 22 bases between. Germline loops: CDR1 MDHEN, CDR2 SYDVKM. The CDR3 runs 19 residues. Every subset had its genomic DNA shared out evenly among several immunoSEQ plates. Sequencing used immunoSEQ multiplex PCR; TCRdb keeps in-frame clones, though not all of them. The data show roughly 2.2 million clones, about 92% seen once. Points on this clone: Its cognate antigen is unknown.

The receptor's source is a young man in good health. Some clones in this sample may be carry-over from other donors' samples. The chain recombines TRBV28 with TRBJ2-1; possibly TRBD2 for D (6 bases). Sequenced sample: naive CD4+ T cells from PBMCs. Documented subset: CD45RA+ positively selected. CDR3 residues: CASSSPPGRIPFSYNEQFF. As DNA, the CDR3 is TGTGCCAGCAGTTCCCCCCCCGGGAGAATCCCCTTCTCCTACAATGAGCAGTTCTTC.